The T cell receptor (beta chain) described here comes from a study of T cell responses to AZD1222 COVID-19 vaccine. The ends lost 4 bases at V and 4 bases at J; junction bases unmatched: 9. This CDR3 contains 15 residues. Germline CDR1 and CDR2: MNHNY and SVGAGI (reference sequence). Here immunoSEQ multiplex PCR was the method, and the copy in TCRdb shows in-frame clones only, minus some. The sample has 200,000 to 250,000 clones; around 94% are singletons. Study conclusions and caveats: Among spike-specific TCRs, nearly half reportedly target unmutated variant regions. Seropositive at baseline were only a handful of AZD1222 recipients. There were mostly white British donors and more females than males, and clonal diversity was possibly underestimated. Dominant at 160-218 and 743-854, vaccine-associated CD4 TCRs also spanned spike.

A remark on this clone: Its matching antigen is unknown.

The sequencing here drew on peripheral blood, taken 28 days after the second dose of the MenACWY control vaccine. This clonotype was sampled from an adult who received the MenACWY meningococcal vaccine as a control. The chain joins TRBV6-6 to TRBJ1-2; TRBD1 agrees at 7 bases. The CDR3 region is CASSFGQAGGYGYTF. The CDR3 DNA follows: TGTGCCAGCAGTTTCGGACAGGCGGGAGGCTATGGCTACACCTTC.